This passage covers 14 T cell receptor beta chains from one sample sequenced in a study of radiotherapy plus CTLA-4 blockade in lung cancer. Some clones are missing from TCRdb's copy, which holds only in-frame ones; the method was immunoSEQ multiplex PCR. The repertoire holds around 37,000 clones, with 60% to 85% as singletons. The source material was peripheral blood, sampled from a patient treated with radiotherapy plus ipilimumab. These receptors all come from a human donor with non-small cell lung cancer that progressed on radiotherapy plus ipilimumab.

The chain joins TRBV5-6 to TRBJ2-6; D gene uncertain. This CDR3 spans 15 amino acids. The V gene's germline CDR1 is SGHDT and CDR2 YYEEEE. V was shortened by 1 base and J by 0 bases, with 5 bases between the two germline ends. The CDR3 spells CASSLPASGANVLTF. CDR3 in DNA: TGTGCCAGCAGCTTGCCCGCCTCTGGGGCCAACGTCCTGACTTTC.

The V gene is TRBV4-3, the J gene TRBJ2-5; 9 bases agree with TRBD2. CDR3 length equals 16 residues. The V and J ends lost 3 bases and 0 bases, in that order; junction bases with no gene match: 5. Germline-derived CDR1 and CDR2 are LGHNA and YSLEER. Written as DNA, the CDR3 is TGCGCCAGCAGCCAGGTAGCGGGGGATTACCAAGAGACCCAGTACTTC. This encodes CASSQVAGDYQETQYF.

The chain combines TRBV7-9 with TRBJ1-1; 8 positions match TRBD1. The V and J ends lost 3 bases and 11 bases, in that order; junction bases with no gene match: 14. Germline assignment: CDR1 SEHNR and CDR2 FQNEAQ (reference sequence). This CDR3 spans 15 amino acids. The CDR3 DNA reads as TGTGCCAGCAGCTTTGGGACAGGCGTGCTGCTGGCGGCTTTCTTT. Encoded protein: CASSFGTGVLLAAFF. The complete variable domain, with remaining parts taken from reference TRBV7-9 and TRBJ1-1, reads DTGVSQNPRHKITKRGQNVTFRCDPISEHNRLYWYRQTLGQGPEFLTYFQNEAQLEKSRLLSDRFSAERPKGSFSTLEIQRTEQGDSAMYLCASSFGTGVLLAAFFGQGTRLTVV.

This sequence joins TRBV5-6 and TRBJ2-1; weak D call: TRBD1 (6 bases). V dropped 3 bases and J dropped 8 bases, with 15 bases sitting between them. The CDR3 runs to 14 residues. Germline V gene sequence: CDR1 SGHDT, CDR2 YYEEEE. CDR3 residues: CASSSRLYRDEQFF. CDR3 DNA: TGTGCCAGCAGCTCCCGACTATACAGGGATGAGCAGTTCTTC.

The rearrangement joins TRBV9 to TRBJ2-1; 13 nucleotides agree with TRBD2. Germline loops: CDR1 SGDLS, CDR2 YYNGEE. The J segment lost 6 bases and the V segment lost 3 bases, leaving 6 bases of the junction unmatched. This CDR3 has 16 amino acids. Here the CDR3 DNA reads TGTGCCAGCAGCGCCCCCACTAGCGGGAGGGGCAATGAGCAGTTCTTC. Translated: CASSAPTSGRGNEQFF.

V usage is TRBV29-1 and J usage is TRBJ1-5, with D tentatively TRBD1 (6 bases). Between the trimmed V and J ends, which lost 4 bases and 7 bases, there was a span of 14 bases. There are 13 residues in the CDR3. CDR1 SQVTM and CDR2 ANQGSEA come from the germline V gene. This CDR3 is CSVGGGVGQPQHF. The CDR3 bases are TGCAGCGTTGGAGGGGGGGTCGGGCAGCCCCAGCATTTT.

For the CDR3, the DNA is TGTGCCAGCAGCGTGGACAGGGGAGGTGAAAAACTGTTTTTT. Its translation: CASSVDRGGEKLFF. The chain links TRBV7-6 to TRBJ1-4, with 9 bases that match TRBD1. The germline V gene has CDR1 SGHVS and CDR2 FNYEAQ. The CDR3 is 14 residues long. V trimming: 5 bases; J trimming: 7 bases; junction bases outside the gene matches: 5.

CDR3 nucleotides: TGTGCCAGCAGCCACTCCCGCGGGCGTTCACAAGAGACCCAGTACTTC. It yields the protein CASSHSRGRSQETQYF. This sequence joins TRBV7-2 and TRBJ2-5, with a possible D match to TRBD2 (5 bases). Trimming cost V 5 bases and J 2 bases, with 18 bases left between them. The V gene's germline CDR1 is SGHTA and CDR2 FQGNSA. This CDR3 spans 16 amino acids.

The J gene is TRBJ2-7, the V gene TRBV19; D uncertain. This CDR3 contains 14 residues. Germline CDR1 reads LNHDA; CDR2 reads SQIVND (reference sequence). The V end lost 1 base, the J end lost 3 bases, and 10 bases lay between the germline ends. The CDR3 is CASSIGFPDYEQYF. The CDR3 nucleotides read TGTGCCAGTAGTATAGGGTTTCCGGACTACGAGCAGTACTTC.

V gene TRBV28 combines with J gene TRBJ1-5; 7 positions match TRBD1. Germline V gives CDR1 MDHEN, CDR2 SYDVKM. The trim removed 1 base at V and 0 bases at J, leaving 6 bases unmatched. The CDR3 is 17 residues long. This chain's CDR3 is CASSLSPGQVSNQPQHF. The CDR3 region has the DNA TGTGCCAGCAGTTTATCGCCCGGACAGGTTAGCAATCAGCCCCAGCATTTT. The full variable domain, in which reference TRBV28 and TRBJ1-5 provide the parts outside the CDR3, is DVKVTQSSRYLVKRTGEKVFLECVQDMDHENMFWYRQDPGLGLRLIYFSYDVKMKEKGDIPEGYSVSREKKERFSLILESASTNQTSMYLCASSLSPGQVSNQPQHFGDGTRLSIL.

V and J are TRBV5-6 and TRBJ2-1, with 11 bases identical to TRBD2. The CDR3 is made up of 15 amino acids. Trimming removed 3 bases from V and 12 bases from J; junction bases left unmatched: 11. Germline CDR1 reads SGHDT; CDR2 reads YYEEEE. The CDR3 region is CASSSLAGGNVGQFF. CDR3 DNA sequence: TGTGCCAGCAGCTCGCTAGCGGGGGGAAACGTCGGGCAGTTCTTC. Full variable domain (remainder filled in from reference TRBV5-6 and TRBJ2-1): DAGVTQSPTHLIKTRGQQVTLRCSPKSGHDTVSWYQQALGQGPQFIFQYYEEEERQRGNFPDRFSGHQFPNYSSELNVNALLLGDSALYLCASSSLAGGNVGQFFGPGTRLTVL.

This clone is a singleton in its sample. The V gene is TRBV6-1, the J gene TRBJ1-5; possible D gene TRBD1, 6 bases. CDR1 MNHNS and CDR2 SASEGT come from the germline V gene. The CDR3 length is 15 residues. Trimming left V 5 bases short and J 5 bases short, with 16 bases between. DNA of the CDR3: TGTGCCAGCAGTATGCGGACAGCCTCCGATCAGCCCCAGCATTTT. Translation: CASSMRTASDQPQHF.

This CDR3 is CASSQDMAAGQTIANTGELFF. CDR3 nucleotide sequence: TGCGCCAGCAGCCAAGATATGGCGGCGGGCCAGACGATTGCGAACACCGGGGAGCTGTTTTTT. The V gene is TRBV4-3, the J gene TRBJ2-2, with D perhaps matching TRBD2 (5 bases). The ends were cut back, 0 bases at V and 0 bases at J, with 23 bases in the middle. The length of the CDR3 is 21 residues. Germline assignment: CDR1 LGHNA and CDR2 YSLEER.

J is TRBJ2-3 and V is TRBV6-4; D remains unclear. The CDR3 runs to 14 residues. V was trimmed by 5 bases and J by 2 bases, leaving 11 bases between them. The germline CDR1 and CDR2 sequences are MRHNA and SNTAGT. CDR3 loop: CASSWTYPTDTQYF. In nucleotides, the CDR3 is TGTGCCAGCAGTTGGACCTACCCCACAGATACGCAGTATTTT.